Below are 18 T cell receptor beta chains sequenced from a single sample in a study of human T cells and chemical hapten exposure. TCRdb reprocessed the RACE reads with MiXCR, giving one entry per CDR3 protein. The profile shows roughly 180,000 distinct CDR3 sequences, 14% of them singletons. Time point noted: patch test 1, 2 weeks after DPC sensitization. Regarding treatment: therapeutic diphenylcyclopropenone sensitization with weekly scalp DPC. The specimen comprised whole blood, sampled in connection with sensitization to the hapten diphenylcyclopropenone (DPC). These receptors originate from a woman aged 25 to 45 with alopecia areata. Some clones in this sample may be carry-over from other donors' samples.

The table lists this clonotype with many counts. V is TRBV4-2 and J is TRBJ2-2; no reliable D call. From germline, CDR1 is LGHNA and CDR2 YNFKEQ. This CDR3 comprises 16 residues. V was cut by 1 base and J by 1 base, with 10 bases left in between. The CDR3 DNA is TGTGCCAGCAGCCAAGGTAGTTTATTGAACACCGGGGAGCTGTTTTTT. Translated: CASSQGSLLNTGELFF.

The CDR3 DNA reads TGTGCCAGCAGGCCTCAAGGGACAGTGAACACCGGGGAGCTGTTTTTT. It yields the protein CASRPQGTVNTGELFF. This rearrangement joins TRBV6-5 to TRBJ2-2; 7 nucleotides align to TRBD1. V shed 6 bases, J shed 1 base, and the junction held 8 bases outside the gene matches. In germline, CDR1 is MNHEY, CDR2 SVGAGI. The CDR3 has 16 residues.

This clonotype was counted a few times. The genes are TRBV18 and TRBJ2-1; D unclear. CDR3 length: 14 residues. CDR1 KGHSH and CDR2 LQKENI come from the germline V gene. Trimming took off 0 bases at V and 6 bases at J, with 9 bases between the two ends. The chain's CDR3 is CASSPPSKANEQFF. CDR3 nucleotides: TGTGCCAGCTCACCACCATCTAAGGCCAATGAGCAGTTCTTC.

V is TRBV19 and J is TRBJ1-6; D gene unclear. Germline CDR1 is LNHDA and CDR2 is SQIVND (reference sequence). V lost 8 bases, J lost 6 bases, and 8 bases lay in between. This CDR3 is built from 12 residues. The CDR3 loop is CASGPPNSPLHF. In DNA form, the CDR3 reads TGTGCCAGTGGGCCGCCTAATTCACCCCTCCACTTT.

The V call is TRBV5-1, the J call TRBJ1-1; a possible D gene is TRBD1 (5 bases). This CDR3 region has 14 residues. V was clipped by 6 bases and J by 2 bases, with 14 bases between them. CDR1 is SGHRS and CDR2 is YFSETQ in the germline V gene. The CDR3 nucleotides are TGCGCCAGCACCCTAGACAGTACTAACACTGAAGCTTTCTTT. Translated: CASTLDSTNTEAFF.

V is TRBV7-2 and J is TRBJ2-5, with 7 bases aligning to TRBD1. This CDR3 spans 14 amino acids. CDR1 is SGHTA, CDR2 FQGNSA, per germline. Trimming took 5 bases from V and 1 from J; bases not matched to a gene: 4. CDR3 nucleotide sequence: TGTGCCAGCAGCGCCAACAGGGGCCAAGAGACCCAGTACTTC. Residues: CASSANRGQETQYF.

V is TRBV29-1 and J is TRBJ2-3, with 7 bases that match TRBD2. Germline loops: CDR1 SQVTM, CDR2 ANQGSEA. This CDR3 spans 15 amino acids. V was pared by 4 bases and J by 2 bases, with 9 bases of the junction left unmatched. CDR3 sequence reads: CSVVASGPNTDTQYF. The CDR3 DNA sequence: TGCAGCGTTGTGGCTAGCGGACCAAACACAGATACGCAGTATTTT.

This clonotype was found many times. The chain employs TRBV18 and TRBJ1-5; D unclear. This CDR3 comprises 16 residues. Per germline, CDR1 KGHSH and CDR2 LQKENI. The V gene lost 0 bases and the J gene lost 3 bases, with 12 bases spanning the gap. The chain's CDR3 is CASSPPTDQHNQPQHF. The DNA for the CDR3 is TGTGCCAGCTCACCACCAACCGACCAACACAATCAGCCCCAGCATTTT.

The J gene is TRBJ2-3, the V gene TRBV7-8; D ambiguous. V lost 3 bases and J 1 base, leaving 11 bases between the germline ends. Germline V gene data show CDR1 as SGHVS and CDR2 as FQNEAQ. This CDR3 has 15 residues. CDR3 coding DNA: TGTGCCAGCAGCTTTGGACCGGACCGCACAGATACGCAGTATTTT. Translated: CASSFGPDRTDTQYF.

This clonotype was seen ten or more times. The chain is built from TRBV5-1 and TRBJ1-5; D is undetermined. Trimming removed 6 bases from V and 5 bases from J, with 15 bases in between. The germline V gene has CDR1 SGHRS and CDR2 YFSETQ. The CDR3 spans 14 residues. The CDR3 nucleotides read TGCGCCAGCAAGACTGATGCTGGGGATCAGCCCCAGCATTTT. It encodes CASKTDAGDQPQHF. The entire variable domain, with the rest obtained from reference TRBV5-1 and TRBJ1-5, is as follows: KAGVTQTPRYLIKTRGQQVTLSCSPISGHRSVSWYQQTPGQGLQFLFEYFSETQRNKGNFPGRFSGRQFSNSRSEMNVSTLELGDSALYLCASKTDAGDQPQHFGDGTRLSIL.

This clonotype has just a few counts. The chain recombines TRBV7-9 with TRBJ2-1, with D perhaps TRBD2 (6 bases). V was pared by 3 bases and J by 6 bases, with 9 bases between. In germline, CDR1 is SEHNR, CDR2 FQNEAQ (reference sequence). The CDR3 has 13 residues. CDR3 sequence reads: CASSFQRVNEQFF. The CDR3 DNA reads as TGTGCCAGCAGCTTTCAGCGGGTCAATGAGCAGTTCTTC.

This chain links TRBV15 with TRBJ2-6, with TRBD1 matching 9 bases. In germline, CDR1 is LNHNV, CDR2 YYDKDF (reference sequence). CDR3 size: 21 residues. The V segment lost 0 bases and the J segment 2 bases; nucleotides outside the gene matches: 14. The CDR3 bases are TGTGCCACCAGCAGAGATCTCCTCCGGGACAGGGTAGAAGCTGGGGCCAACGTCCTGACTTTC. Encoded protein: CATSRDLLRDRVEAGANVLTF.

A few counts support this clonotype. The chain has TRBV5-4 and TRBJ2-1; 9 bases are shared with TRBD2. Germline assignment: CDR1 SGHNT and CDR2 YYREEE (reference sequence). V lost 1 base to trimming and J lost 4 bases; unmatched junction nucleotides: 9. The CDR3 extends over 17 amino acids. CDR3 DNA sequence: TGTGCCAGCAGCTTGCCAAAACTAGCGGGTCTTTACAATGAGCAGTTCTTC. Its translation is CASSLPKLAGLYNEQFF. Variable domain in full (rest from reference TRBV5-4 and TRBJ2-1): ETGVTQSPTHLIKTRGQQVTLRCSSQSGHNTVSWYQQALGQGPQFIFQYYREEENGRGNFPPRFSGLQFPNYSSELNVNALELDDSALYLCASSLPKLAGLYNEQFFGPGTRLTVL.

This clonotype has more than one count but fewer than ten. CDR3 amino acids: CSARTTQGFGEKLFF. The CDR3 bases are TGCAGTGCTAGAACAACACAGGGTTTCGGTGAAAAACTGTTTTTT. The chain links TRBV20-1 to TRBJ1-4; D is perhaps TRBD1 (6 bases). The CDR3 is made up of 15 amino acids. V lost 2 bases, J lost 7 bases, and 17 bases lay in between. Germline CDR1 reads DFQATT; CDR2 reads SNEGSKA (reference sequence).

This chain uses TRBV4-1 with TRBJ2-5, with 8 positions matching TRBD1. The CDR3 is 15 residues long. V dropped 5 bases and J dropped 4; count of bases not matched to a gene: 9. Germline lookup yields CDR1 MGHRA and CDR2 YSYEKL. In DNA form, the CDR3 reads TGCGCCAGCAGCTTGAGGGGACAGGAATTAGAGACCCAGTACTTC. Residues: CASSLRGQELETQYF.

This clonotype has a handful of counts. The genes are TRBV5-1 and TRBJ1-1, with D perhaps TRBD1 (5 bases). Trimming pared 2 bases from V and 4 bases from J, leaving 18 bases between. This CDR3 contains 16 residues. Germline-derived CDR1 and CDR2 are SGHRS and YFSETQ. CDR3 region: CASSFSGSGIGTEAFF. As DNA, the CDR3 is TGCGCCAGCAGCTTCTCGGGGTCAGGGATCGGCACTGAAGCTTTCTTT.

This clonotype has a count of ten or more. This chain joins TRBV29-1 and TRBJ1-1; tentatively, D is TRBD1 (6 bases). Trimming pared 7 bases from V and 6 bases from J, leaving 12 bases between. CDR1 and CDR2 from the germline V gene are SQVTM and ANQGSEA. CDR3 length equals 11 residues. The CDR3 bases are TGCAGCGGCGGACAGTCGTCTGAAGCTTTCTTT. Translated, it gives CSGGQSSEAFF.

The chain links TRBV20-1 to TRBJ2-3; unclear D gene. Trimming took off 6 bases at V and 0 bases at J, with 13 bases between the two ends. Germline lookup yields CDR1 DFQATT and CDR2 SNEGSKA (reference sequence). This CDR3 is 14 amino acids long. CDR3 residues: CSAGRGGSTDTQYF. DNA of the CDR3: TGCAGTGCCGGCCGCGGCGGCAGCACAGATACGCAGTATTTT.